The present T cell receptor (beta chain) was sequenced within a study of blood T cell repertoires in COVID-19. From germline, CDR1 is SQVTM and CDR2 ANQGSEA. The ends were cut back, 7 bases at V and 4 bases at J, with 13 bases in the middle. The CDR3 runs to 12 residues. Participants had their cohort set by participant-reported clinical history. In the authors' workflow: Estimation of nucleated cell counts relied on the amplification of reference gene primers. Clones were read by immunoSEQ multiplex PCR, and TCRdb kept only the in-frame ones, dropping some. V and J calls and clone size come straight from that table; D and trimming were deduced from the DNA. The data show around 180,000 clones, about 77% seen once.

The V and J genes are TRBV29-1 and TRBJ1-1; possible D gene TRBD1, 6 bases. The sequencing input was PBMCs or T cells enriched from blood (not recorded which). This TCR derives from a woman aged 45-59 years with acute COVID-19. In DNA form, the CDR3 reads TGCAGCGCCCCAGGGGTTAGCACTGAAGCTTTCTTT. It codes for CSAPGVSTEAFF. The full variable domain, with the rest looked up from reference TRBV29-1 and TRBJ1-1, is SAVISQKPSRDICQRGTSLTIQCQVDSQVTMMFWYRQQPGQSLTLIATANQGSEATYESGFVIDKFPISRPNLTFSTLTVSNMSPEDSSIYLCSAPGVSTEAFFGQGTRLTVV.